Listed below are T cell receptor beta chains from one sample, sequenced in a study of cytomegalovirus exposure and HLA in healthy donors. Clones were sequenced by immunoSEQ multiplex PCR, and TCRdb holds only the in-frame ones, with some missing. The table records 55,000 or so clones, 73% of them present only once. Sequencing input: PBMCs. The receptors were gathered from a man younger than 35 in good health and CMV-seronegative. The CDR3 runs from the conserved cysteine through the conserved F or W. The D gene is left open where the match is weak. The size field is filled for only some rows; it gives once, few, many or a size class.

v_gene	d_gene	abundance	j_gene	CDR3nt	CDR3aa
TRBV7-7	.	few	TRBJ2-7	TGTGCCAGCAGCGCCTCAGGGTCCTACGAGCAGTACTTC	CASSASGSYEQYF
TRBV30	.	.	TRBJ1-1	TGTGCCTGGGGGGAACCGGGATACTTTCAGGCTTTCTTT	CAWGEPGYFQAFF
TRBV28	.	few	TRBJ1-2	TGTGCCAGCAGTGCGGGAGGTGGGTCGCCCTATGGCTACACCTTC	CASSAGGGSPYGYTF
TRBV19	TRBD1	few	TRBJ1-5	TGTGCCAGTAGTCCCGAAACAGGGGGGAATCAGCCCCAGCATTTT	CASSPETGGNQPQHF
TRBV28	.	.	TRBJ1-6	TGTGCCAGCAGTTTGGGCCAGGGAAATTCACCCCTCCACTTT	CASSLGQGNSPLHF
TRBV5-1	TRBD2	few	TRBJ2-2	TGCGCCAGCGCTACTACGGGGGGCACCGGGGAGCTGTTTTTT	CASATTGGTGELFF
TRBV9	.	.	TRBJ1-5	TGTGCCAGCAGCGTAGGGCGGAGCAGCAATCAGCCCCAGCATTTT	CASSVGRSSNQPQHF
TRBV28	.	.	TRBJ1-2	TGTGCCACCCTGGAACAGGTCGATGGCTACACCTTC	CATLEQVDGYTF
TRBV28	.	.	TRBJ2-3	TGTGCCAGCAGCTATAGCACAGATACGCAGTATTTT	CASSYSTDTQYF
TRBV7-9	.	once	TRBJ2-5	TGTGCCAGCAGCTCCCCCCCCGGGGGAGAGACCCAGTACTTC	CASSSPPGGETQYF
TRBV30	TRBD1	.	TRBJ1-5	TGTGCCTGGAGTTGGCGGACAGGGGTCAATCAGCCCCAGCATTTT	CAWSWRTGVNQPQHF
TRBV30	TRBD1	.	TRBJ1-5	TGTGCCTGGAGCCGACAGGGGGCGAATCAGCCCCAGCATTTT	CAWSRQGANQPQHF
TRBV7-8	TRBD2	.	TRBJ2-7	TGTGCCAGCAGCCCTCTAGCGGGACAAGGAGAGCAGTACTTC	CASSPLAGQGEQYF
TRBV30	TRBD1	.	TRBJ1-4	TGTGCCTGGTCTCCGGGACAGGGTAATGAAAAACTGTTTTTT	CAWSPGQGNEKLFF
TRBV4-2	TRBD2	.	TRBJ2-3	TGTGCCAGCAGCCAAACCGGGACTAGCGCAGATACGCAGTATTTT	CASSQTGTSADTQYF
TRBV7-6	.	.	TRBJ1-6	TGTGCCAGCAGCTTACGGGGGTATAATTCACCCCTCCACTTT	CASSLRGYNSPLHF
TRBV2	.	few	TRBJ1-1	TGTGCCAGCAGTGGGGGCGGGGGGAACACTGAAGCTTTCTTT	CASSGGGGNTEAFF
TRBV28	.	.	TRBJ1-1	TGTGCCAGCGGGGAGGGGGGCGCGGCTGCTTTCTTT	CASGEGGAAAFF
TRBV7-2	.	once	TRBJ2-7	TGTGCCAGCAGCTTAGGTTCGTACTCCTACGAGCAGTACTTC	CASSLGSYSYEQYF
TRBV28	.	.	TRBJ1-2	TGTGCCAGCAGTTTAACTGACAGTTCTATCTATGGCTACACCTTC	CASSLTDSSIYGYTF
TRBV5-8	.	.	TRBJ2-1	TGTGCCAGCAGCTCCCAGACATATGAGCAGTTCTTC	CASSSQTYEQFF
TRBV19	TRBD2	few	TRBJ2-1	TGTGCCAGTAGTATACTAGCGGGAGGGCCAAATGAGCAGTTCTTC	CASSILAGGPNEQFF
TRBV2	.	.	TRBJ2-1	TGTGCCAGCAGTGGGGGACTCAGCTCCTACAATGAGCAGTTCTTC	CASSGGLSSYNEQFF
TRBV19	.	.	TRBJ2-1	TGTGCCAGTAGTATTGGAGGTGAAGTCACTGAGCAGTTCTTC	CASSIGGEVTEQFF
TRBV6-1	.	.	TRBJ1-1	TGTGCCAGCAGTGAATTGGAGGGTTTGAGTGGAGCTTTCTTT	CASSELEGLSGAFF
TRBV12-5	.	.	TRBJ2-1	TGTGCTAGTGGTCCTTCCGGGAGTGGGAATGAGCAGTTCTTC	CASGPSGSGNEQFF
TRBV6-5	.	.	TRBJ2-1	TGTGCCAGCAGTTCGGGAACCTACAATGAGCAGTTCTTC	CASSSGTYNEQFF
TRBV4-3	TRBD2	.	TRBJ2-7	TGCGCCAGCAGCCGGGTGGTGGGAGGGCCAGGCTACGAGCAGTACTTC	CASSRVVGGPGYEQYF
TRBV10-3	.	.	TRBJ2-7	TGTGCCATCAGGGGGCGCCTCTCCTACGAGCAGTACTTC	CAIRGRLSYEQYF
TRBV4-3	TRBD1	.	TRBJ1-2	TGCGCCAGCAGCCAAGAGGGACAGGGGCTCTATGGCTACACCTTC	CASSQEGQGLYGYTF
TRBV14	TRBD1	.	TRBJ1-5	TGTGCCAGCAGCCAACGCCGGGACAGGGTAAGTCAGCCCCAGCATTTT	CASSQRRDRVSQPQHF